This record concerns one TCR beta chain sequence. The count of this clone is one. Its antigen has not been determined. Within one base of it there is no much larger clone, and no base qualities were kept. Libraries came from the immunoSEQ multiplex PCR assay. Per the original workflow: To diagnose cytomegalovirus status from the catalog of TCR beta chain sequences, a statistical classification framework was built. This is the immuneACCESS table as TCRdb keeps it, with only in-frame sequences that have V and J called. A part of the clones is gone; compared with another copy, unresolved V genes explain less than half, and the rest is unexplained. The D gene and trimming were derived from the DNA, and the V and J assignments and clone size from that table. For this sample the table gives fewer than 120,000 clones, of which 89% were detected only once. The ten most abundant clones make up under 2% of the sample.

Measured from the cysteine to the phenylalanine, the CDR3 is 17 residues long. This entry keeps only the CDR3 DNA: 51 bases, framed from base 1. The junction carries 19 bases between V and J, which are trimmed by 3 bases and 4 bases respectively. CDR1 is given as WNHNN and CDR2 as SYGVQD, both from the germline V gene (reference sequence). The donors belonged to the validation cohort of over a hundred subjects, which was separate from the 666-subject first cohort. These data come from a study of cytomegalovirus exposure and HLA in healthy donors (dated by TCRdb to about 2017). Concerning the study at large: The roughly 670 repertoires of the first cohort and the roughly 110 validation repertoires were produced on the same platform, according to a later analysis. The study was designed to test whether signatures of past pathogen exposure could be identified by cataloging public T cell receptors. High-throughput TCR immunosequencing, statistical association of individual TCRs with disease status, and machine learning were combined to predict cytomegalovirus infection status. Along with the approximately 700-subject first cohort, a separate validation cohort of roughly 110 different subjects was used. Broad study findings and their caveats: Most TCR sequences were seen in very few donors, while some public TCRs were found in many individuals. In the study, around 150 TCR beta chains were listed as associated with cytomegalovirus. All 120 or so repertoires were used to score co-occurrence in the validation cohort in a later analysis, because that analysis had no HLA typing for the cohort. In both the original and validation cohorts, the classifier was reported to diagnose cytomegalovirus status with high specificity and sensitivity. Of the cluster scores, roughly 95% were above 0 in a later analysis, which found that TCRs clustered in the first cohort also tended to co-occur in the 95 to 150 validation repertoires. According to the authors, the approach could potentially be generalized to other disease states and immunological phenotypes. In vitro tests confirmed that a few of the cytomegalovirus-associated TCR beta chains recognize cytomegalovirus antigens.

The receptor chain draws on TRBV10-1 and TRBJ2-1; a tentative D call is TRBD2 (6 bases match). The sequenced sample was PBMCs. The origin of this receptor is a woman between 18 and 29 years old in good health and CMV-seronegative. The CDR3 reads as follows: CASSEGGGKGPYNEQFF. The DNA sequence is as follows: TGCGCCAGCAGTGAAGGCGGCGGGAAGGGCCCGTACAATGAGCAGTTCTTC.